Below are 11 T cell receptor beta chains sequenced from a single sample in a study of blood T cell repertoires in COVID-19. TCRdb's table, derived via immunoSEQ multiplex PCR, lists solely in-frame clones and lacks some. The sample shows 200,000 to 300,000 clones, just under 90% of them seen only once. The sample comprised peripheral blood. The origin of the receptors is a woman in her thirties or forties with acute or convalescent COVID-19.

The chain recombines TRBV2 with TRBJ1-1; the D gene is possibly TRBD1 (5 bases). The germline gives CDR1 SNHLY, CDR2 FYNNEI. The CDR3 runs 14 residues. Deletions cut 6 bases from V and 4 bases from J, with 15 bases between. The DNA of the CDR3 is TGTGCCAGCAGCGCCAGGGACTGGAGCACTGAAGCTTTCTTT. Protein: CASSARDWSTEAFF.

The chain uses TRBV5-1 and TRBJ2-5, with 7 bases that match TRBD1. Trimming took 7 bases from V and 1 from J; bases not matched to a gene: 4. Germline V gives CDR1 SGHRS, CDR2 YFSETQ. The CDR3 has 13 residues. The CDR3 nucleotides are TGCGCCAGCGGAAGGGACAGCCAAGAGACCCAGTACTTC. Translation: CASGRDSQETQYF.

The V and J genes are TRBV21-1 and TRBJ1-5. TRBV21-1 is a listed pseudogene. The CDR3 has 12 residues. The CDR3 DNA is TGTGCCAGCAGCAACGTAAATCAGCCCCAGCATTTT. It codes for CASSNVNQPQHF.

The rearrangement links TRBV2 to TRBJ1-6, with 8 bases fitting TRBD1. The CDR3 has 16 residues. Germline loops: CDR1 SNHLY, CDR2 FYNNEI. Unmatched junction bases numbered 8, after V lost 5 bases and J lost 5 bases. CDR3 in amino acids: CASSRQGFANNSPLHF. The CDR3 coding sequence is TGTGCCAGCAGTCGACAGGGGTTCGCCAATAATTCACCCCTCCACTTT.

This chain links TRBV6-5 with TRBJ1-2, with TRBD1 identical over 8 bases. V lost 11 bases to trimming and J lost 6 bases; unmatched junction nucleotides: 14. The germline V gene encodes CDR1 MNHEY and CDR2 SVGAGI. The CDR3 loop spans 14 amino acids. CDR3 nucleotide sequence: TGTGCCCGCCTTTCCGACAGGGGACGCGATGGCTACACCTTC. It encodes CARLSDRGRDGYTF.

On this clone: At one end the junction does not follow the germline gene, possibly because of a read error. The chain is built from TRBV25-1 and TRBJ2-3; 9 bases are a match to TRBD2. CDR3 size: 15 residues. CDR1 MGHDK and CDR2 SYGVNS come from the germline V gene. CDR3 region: CASSFYGTSTDTQYF. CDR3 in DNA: TGTGCCAGCAGTTTCTACGGGACTAGCACCGATACGCAGTATTTT.

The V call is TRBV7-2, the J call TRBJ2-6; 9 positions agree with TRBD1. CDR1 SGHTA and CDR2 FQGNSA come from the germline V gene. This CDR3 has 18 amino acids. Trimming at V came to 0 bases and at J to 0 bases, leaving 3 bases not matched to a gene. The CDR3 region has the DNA TGTGCCAGCAGCTTAGCGGGACAGGGTACCTCTGGGGCCAACGTCCTGACTTTC. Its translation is CASSLAGQGTSGANVLTF.

CDR3: CASSDTWTGQGNTIYF. The CDR3 bases are TGTGCCAGCAGTGATACCTGGACAGGACAGGGAAACACCATATATTTT. J is TRBJ1-3 and V is TRBV6-1; 7 bases match TRBD1. J gave up 4 bases and V 3 bases, and 9 bases lay outside the gene matches. This CDR3 has 16 residues. CDR1 and CDR2 (germline): MNHNS, SASEGT.

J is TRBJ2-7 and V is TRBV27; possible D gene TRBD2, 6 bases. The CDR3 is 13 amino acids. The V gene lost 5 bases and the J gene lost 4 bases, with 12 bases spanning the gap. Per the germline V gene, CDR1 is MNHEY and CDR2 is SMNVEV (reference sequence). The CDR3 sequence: CASSPSGVYEQYV. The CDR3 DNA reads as TGTGCCAGCAGTCCCTCGGGAGTGTACGAGCAGTACGTC.

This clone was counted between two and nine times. In nucleotides, the CDR3 is TGCAGCGCCGGACAGGGGGCAGTGTCTGGGGCCAACGTCCTGACTTTC. This translates into CSAGQGAVSGANVLTF. V and J are TRBV29-1 and TRBJ2-6; 11 bases agree with TRBD1. With V trimmed by 7 bases and J by 1 base, 6 bases remained unmatched. The V gene's germline CDR1 is SQVTM and CDR2 ANQGSEA. The CDR3 runs 16 residues.

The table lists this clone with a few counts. The CDR3 DNA is TGTGCCAGCAGCTTAGATCCAGTCCCTGGGGCCAACGTCCTGACTTTC. Translated, it gives CASSLDPVPGANVLTF. J is TRBJ2-6 and V is TRBV7-9; D call uncertain. V was pared by 1 base and J by 2 bases, with 9 bases between. The germline CDR1 and CDR2 sequences are SEHNR and FQNEAQ (reference sequence). The CDR3 sequence is 16 residues long.